These 13 T cell receptor beta chains originate from one sample sequenced in a study of CD8 T cells in ankylosing spondylitis. TCRdb re-called the 5' RACE reads through MiXCR, storing one row per CDR3 protein. The sample records 200,000 to 300,000 distinct CDR3 sequences, 10% being singletons. The sequenced material came from blood, either unsorted or a sorted T cell fraction (not recorded which). The receptors come from a male donor with ankylosing spondylitis or in good health (not recorded which).

The genes are TRBV7-9 and TRBJ2-1; TRBD2 aligns across 13 bases. The J segment lost 8 bases and the V segment lost 5 bases, leaving 12 bases of the junction unmatched. CDR1 and CDR2 (germline): SEHNR, FQNEAQ (reference sequence). The CDR3 runs 17 residues. The DNA of the CDR3 is TGTGCCAGCAGCGTCAGTCAGAGGACTAGCGGGAGCGATGAGCAGTTCTTC. Translating gives CASSVSQRTSGSDEQFF.

In its sample, this clonotype was seen many times. The rearrangement uses TRBV2 and TRBJ2-1; D is unresolved. Germline values: CDR1 SNHLY, CDR2 FYNNEI. Trimming cost V 3 bases and J 8 bases, with 17 bases left between them. The CDR3 consists of 15 residues. Written as DNA, the CDR3 is TGTGCCAGCAGTGACGACCTCCGCCCGAGGCATGAGCAGTTCTTC. The encoded protein is CASSDDLRPRHEQFF. Full variable domain (remainder filled in from reference TRBV2 and TRBJ2-1): EPEVTQTPSHQVTQMGQEVILRCVPISNHLYFYWYRQILGQKVEFLVSFYNNEISEKSEIFDDQFSVERPDGSNFTLKIRSTKLEDSAMYFCASSDDLRPRHEQFFGPGTRLTVL.

In this sample, this clonotype turned up many times. V usage is TRBV18 and J usage is TRBJ2-3; D might be TRBD2 (5 bases). The V gene lost 1 base and the J gene lost 3 bases, with 11 bases spanning the gap. Germline CDR1 KGHSH, CDR2 LQKENI. The CDR3 spans 15 residues. Written as DNA, the CDR3 is TGTGCCAGCTCACCACGTGAGGGAAGGACAGATACGCAGTATTTT. It specifies CASSPREGRTDTQYF.

This chain links TRBV5-1 with TRBJ2-7; 8 bases are shared with TRBD2. CDR3 length: 14 amino acids. Trimming took 0 bases from V and 5 from J; bases not matched to a gene: 4. Germline CDR1 reads SGHRS; CDR2 reads YFSETQ. The CDR3 is CASSLGSGGNEQYF. The CDR3 DNA is TGCGCCAGCAGCTTGGGGTCGGGGGGGAACGAGCAGTACTTC.

The chain carries TRBV5-6 and TRBJ2-7; no firm D call. Germline V gene lookup returns CDR1 SGHDT and CDR2 YYEEEE. The CDR3 is 16 residues long. V gave up 1 base and J gave up 2 bases, with 16 bases separating them. The CDR3 protein is CASSLRVVASPYEQYF. In DNA, the CDR3 is TGTGCCAGCAGCTTGAGAGTGGTGGCGTCGCCCTACGAGCAGTACTTC.

This clonotype was counted a single time. The gene calls are TRBV6-1 and TRBJ1-4; D is undetermined. V dropped 4 bases and J dropped 7 bases, with 16 bases sitting between them. CDR1 and CDR2 from the germline V gene are MNHNS and SASEGT. CDR3 length: 15 amino acids. DNA of the CDR3: TGTGCCAGCAGTGTCGGGAGGGTCGAGAGTGAAAAACTGTTTTTT. Encoded protein: CASSVGRVESEKLFF.

This clonotype appeared many times. The rearrangement links TRBV20-1 to TRBJ2-1; D gene ambiguous. The germline V gene has CDR1 DFQATT and CDR2 SNEGSKA (reference sequence). V was trimmed by 5 bases and J by 5 bases, leaving 16 bases between them. The CDR3 consists of 14 residues. Here the CDR3 reads CSAGFSGFDNEQFF. The DNA of the CDR3 is TGCAGTGCTGGGTTTTCTGGTTTCGACAATGAGCAGTTCTTC.

The rearrangement uses TRBV9 and TRBJ2-2, with 8 bases that match TRBD1. Germline values: CDR1 SGDLS, CDR2 YYNGEE. J was trimmed by 8 bases and V by 5 bases; bases with no gene match: 2. The CDR3 consists of 12 residues. The CDR3 DNA is TGTGCCAGCAGAGGACAGGGTGGGGAGCTGTTTTTT. It encodes CASRGQGGELFF.

This clonotype has ten or more counts. The chain recombines TRBV21-1 with TRBJ2-3; the tabulated D call, TRBD2, remains unverified against the DNA. TRBV21-1 is tagged as a pseudogene. This CDR3 comprises 15 residues. The CDR3, as DNA: TGTGCCAGCAGCCCGCGACTAGCGGGGACCGATACGCAGTATTTT. Protein sequence: CASSPRLAGTDTQYF.

The CDR3 here is CAISLGLASYEQYF. CDR3 coding DNA: TGTGCCATCAGCCTGGGACTGGCCTCCTACGAGCAGTACTTC. This rearrangement joins TRBV10-3 to TRBJ2-7, with D perhaps TRBD2 (6 bases). The V and J ends lost 6 bases and 0 bases respectively, with 12 bases between them. Germline lookup yields CDR1 ENHRY and CDR2 SYGVKD. CDR3 length: 14 amino acids.

This clonotype appeared many times. The V gene is TRBV12-3 or TRBV12-4, the J gene TRBJ2-3, with D uncertain. V lost 5 bases, J lost 2 bases, and 5 bases lay in between. The CDR3 sequence is 12 residues long. This chain's CDR3 is CASSPTTDTQYF. The CDR3 coding sequence is TGTGCCAGCAGTCCTACCACAGATACGCAGTATTTT.

This clonotype showed up many times. The chain employs TRBV2 and TRBJ1-1, with TRBD1 identical over 7 bases. After removal of 6 bases from V and 6 bases from J, the junction contained 7 bases not matched to a gene. This CDR3 spans 13 amino acids. The germline V gene has CDR1 SNHLY and CDR2 FYNNEI. The CDR3 DNA reads as TGTGCCAGCAGCCTAGGGGGCGCGGCTGAAGCTTTCTTT. Translation gives CASSLGGAAEAFF.

At least ten counts were recorded for this clonotype. The chain combines TRBV6-5 with TRBJ1-5; no clear D. The CDR3 is 17 residues long. Trimming cost V 0 bases and J 0 bases, with 12 bases left between them. CDR1 is MNHEY and CDR2 is SVGAGI in the germline V gene. The CDR3 nucleotides are TGTGCCAGCAGTTACTCGGGCAGGCCGGGTAGCAATCAGCCCCAGCATTTT. Protein: CASSYSGRPGSNQPQHF.